This T cell receptor (beta chain) is drawn from a study of cytomegalovirus exposure and HLA in healthy donors. Turning to this clone: The antigen remains undetermined.

The donors were part of the roughly 130-subject validation cohort, which stood apart from the roughly 700-subject first cohort. Study-wide results and limits: Rarity marked most TCR sequences, yet some public TCRs occurred in many donors. In vitro work confirmed that a few CMV-associated chains recognize CMV antigens. First-cohort TCR clusters tended to co-occur in the approximately 120 validation repertoires, a later analysis found.

The CDR3 contains 15 residues. The V and J ends lost 5 bases and 3 bases respectively, with 16 bases between them. Germline values: CDR1 SGHDN, CDR2 FVKESK. Data came from immunoSEQ multiplex PCR; TCRdb stores just in-frame clones and leaves some out. This repertoire shows roughly 180,000 clones, about 89% found once; its top ten account for roughly 6.6%. The sample comprised PBMCs. The clonotype comes from a young man in good health and CMV-seropositive. This rearrangement joins TRBV14 to TRBJ1-2, with D possibly matching TRBD1 (6 bases). CDR3 residues: CASSGGGLRDYGYTF. The DNA of the CDR3 is TGTGCCAGCAGCGGAGGGGGATTGAGGGACTATGGCTACACCTTC. Looking up the rest from reference TRBV14 and TRBJ1-2 gives the full variable domain: EAGVTQFPSHSVIEKGQTVTLRCDPISGHDNLYWYRRVMGKEIKFLLHFVKESKQDESGMPNNRFLAERTGGTYSTLKVQPAELEDSGVYFCASSGGGLRDYGYTFGSGTRLTVV.